What follows describes a single T cell receptor (beta chain). This table comes from immunoSEQ multiplex PCR, and its TCRdb copy is limited to in-frame clones, with some not included. The table shows under 300,000 clones, with roughly 90% occurring only once. The sample originates from a study of blood T cell repertoires in COVID-19. The source of this sequence is a woman aged 40 to 55 with acute COVID-19. Material: PBMCs or T cells enriched from blood (not recorded which).

The CDR3 DNA reads TGTGCCACCGCAAGGGGGGAGGGAAACTATGGCTACACCTTC. Protein product: CATARGEGNYGYTF. The rearrangement links TRBV3-1 (or the pseudogene TRBV3-2) to TRBJ1-2; perhaps TRBD1 as D (6 bases). Trimming cost V 10 bases and J 2 bases, with 17 bases left between them. Per the germline V gene, CDR1 is LGHDT and CDR2 is YNNKEL (reference sequence). The CDR3 consists of 14 residues.